Shown below are 18 T cell receptor beta chains from a single sample sequenced in a study of T cells expressing NK-cell markers (dated by TCRdb to the early 2020s). Preparation of the library involved 5' RACE. The instrument given in TCRdb is Illumina HiSeq 2000. TCRdb reprocessed the public reads and reports one entry per CDR3 protein sequence, without DNA. The table for this sample lists 550,000 to 600,000 distinct CDR3 sequences. 3.5% to 4.5% of the sample is held by the ten biggest clonotypes. The sequencing sample was made of blood T cells: a sorted CD56 or NKG2C T cell subset, CD4+ or CD8+ T cells, or bulk PBMC T cells (not recorded which). These receptors were obtained from a man between 18 and 35 years old in good health. Donor details come from another sample of the same person, matched by shared clones.

The gene calls are TRBV20-1 and TRBJ2-7; as DNA is missing, the TRBD2 call by TCRdb cannot be tested. Germline CDR1 reads DFQATT; CDR2 reads SNEGSKA (reference sequence). The CDR3 has 15 residues. CDR3 region: CSALTSGRAVYEQYF.

The chain combines TRBV29-1 with TRBJ2-4. There are 12 residues in the CDR3. Germline CDR1 SQVTM, CDR2 ANQGSEA. The CDR3 is CSVGSSKNIQYF.

The chain links TRBV10-1 to TRBJ2-5; TCRdb picks TRBD1, but there is no DNA to check that call. CDR1 is WNHNN and CDR2 is SYGVQD in the germline V gene (reference sequence). The CDR3 loop spans 12 amino acids. CDR3 sequence reads: CAMHRGAETQYF.

V usage is TRBV7-9 and J usage is TRBJ2-4; TCRdb outputs TRBD1, but without DNA this stays unchecked. The CDR3 length is 13 residues. Germline V gene sequence: CDR1 SEHNR, CDR2 FQNEAQ (reference sequence). CDR3: CASKGRAQNIQYF.

The V gene is TRBV9, the J gene TRBJ2-3. The CDR3 is made up of 14 amino acids. Germline CDR1 and CDR2: SGDLS and YYNGEE. CDR3: CASSVLTSTDTQYF.

This chain links TRBV7-9 with TRBJ2-1; TCRdb's D gene call, TRBD1, goes unchecked for lack of DNA. The CDR3 sequence is 14 residues long. Per germline, CDR1 SEHNR and CDR2 FQNEAQ (reference sequence). The CDR3 sequence: CASSRREGGNEQFF.

The chain carries TRBV4-3 and TRBJ2-1; TCRdb outputs TRBD2, but without DNA this stays unchecked. The CDR3 has 18 residues. Germline CDR1 and CDR2: LGHNA and YSLEER. This CDR3 reads CASSRVTSGTRNRNEQFF.

The rearrangement uses TRBV5-1 and TRBJ1-5; TCRdb picks TRBD1, but there is no DNA to check that call. In germline, CDR1 is SGHRS, CDR2 YFSETQ. The CDR3 has 14 amino acids. CDR3 region: CASRSGRGRQPQHF. Using reference TRBV5-1 and TRBJ1-5 for the parts outside the CDR3, the full variable domain is KAGVTQTPRYLIKTRGQQVTLSCSPISGHRSVSWYQQTPGQGLQFLFEYFSETQRNKGNFPGRFSGRQFSNSRSEMNVSTLELGDSALYLCASRSGRGRQPQHFGDGTRLSIL.

J is TRBJ2-4 and V is TRBV12-3 or TRBV12-4; without DNA, the TCRdb call of TRBD1 cannot be checked. The CDR3 has 12 residues. CDR3 in amino acids: CASSINRDRQYF.

The gene calls are TRBV5-6 and TRBJ2-5. This CDR3 comprises 15 residues. Germline assignment: CDR1 SGHDT and CDR2 YYEEEE. The CDR3 sequence is CASRVKWSYQETQYF. Combining the CDR3 with reference TRBV5-6 and TRBJ2-5 gives the whole variable domain DAGVTQSPTHLIKTRGQQVTLRCSPKSGHDTVSWYQQALGQGPQFIFQYYEEEERQRGNFPDRFSGHQFPNYSSELNVNALLLGDSALYLCASRVKWSYQETQYFGPGTRLLVL.

J is TRBJ2-1 and V is TRBV24-1; TCRdb names TRBD2, which stays unverified in the absence of DNA. CDR1 and CDR2 (germline): KGHDR, SFDVKD. The CDR3 extends over 14 amino acids. The CDR3 protein is CATSELTSASEQFF.

V gene TRBV24-1 combines with J gene TRBJ1-4; TCRdb's D call, TRBD1, is unchecked because there is no DNA. Per the germline V gene, CDR1 is KGHDR and CDR2 is SFDVKD. This CDR3 has 15 residues. The CDR3 reads CATASGGTGNEKLFF.

The rearrangement links TRBV4-3 to TRBJ2-1; TCRdb gives TRBD2 as the D gene, but with no DNA this cannot be confirmed. Germline V gene data show CDR1 as LGHNA and CDR2 as YSLEER. There are 13 residues in the CDR3. The CDR3 here is CASSQAPGLGQFF.

The V gene is TRBV12-3 or TRBV12-4, the J gene TRBJ1-1. The CDR3 has 14 residues. The CDR3 spells CASSSSRRTLEAFF.

The V and J genes are TRBV7-2 and TRBJ2-3; TCRdb lists TRBD2, though no DNA is available to test this call. Germline values: CDR1 SGHTA, CDR2 FQGNSA. The CDR3 is 17 residues long. The CDR3 spells CASSKSWTSRFSDTQYF.

The chain uses TRBV7-8 and TRBJ1-1; TCRdb's assignment of TRBD1 cannot be checked, as there is no DNA. The germline CDR1 and CDR2 sequences are SGHVS and FQNEAQ. The CDR3 covers 15 residues. The CDR3 is CASSLMNRGGTEAFF. Variable domain in full (rest from reference TRBV7-8 and TRBJ1-1): GAGVSQSPRYKVAKRGQDVALRCDPISGHVSLFWYQQALGQGPEFLTYFQNEAQLDKSGLPSDRFFAERPEGSVSTLKIQRTQQEDSAVYLCASSLMNRGGTEAFFGQGTRLTVV.

This chain connects TRBV29-1 to TRBJ2-1. The length of the CDR3 is 12 residues. CDR1 and CDR2 from the germline V gene are SQVTM and ANQGSEA. The chain's CDR3 is CSVASAANEQFF.

V gene TRBV29-1 combines with J gene TRBJ2-3; TCRdb calls TRBD1, which cannot be checked without DNA. This CDR3 is 14 amino acids long. Germline lookup yields CDR1 SQVTM and CDR2 ANQGSEA. The CDR3 loop is CSVTGRLAADTQYF.